This TCR beta chain is drawn from a study of TIL therapy for anti-PD-1-resistant metastatic lung cancer. Time point denoted: pre-treatment sample, taken before nivolumab and TIL therapy. This was the immunoSEQ v3 assay. Libraries were sequenced to 2 million to 2.5 million read pairs (survey) or about 5-6 million (deep). Profiling relied on immunoSEQ multiplex PCR, and the TCRdb table lists in-frame clones only, not all of them. The table has tens of thousands of clones, around 67% seen once; the top ten hold roughly 6.1%. This CDR3 spans 14 amino acids. Trimming left V 2 bases short and J 4 bases short, with 11 bases between. Germline assignment: CDR1 MDHEN and CDR2 SYDVKM.

V is TRBV28 and J is TRBJ1-2, with no clear D. Sequenced material: blood, taken at baseline. This TCR came from a person between 25 and 80 years old with non-small cell lung cancer. CDR3 in amino acids: CASSLGTGTYGYTF. DNA of the CDR3: TGTGCCAGCAGTTTAGGCACGGGCACCTATGGCTACACCTTC.